The entry below gives a single T cell receptor beta chain sequence along with its context. Profiling relied on immunoSEQ multiplex PCR, and the TCRdb table lists in-frame clones only, not all of them. The sample yields fewer than 350,000 clones, over 75% seen once. This specimen comes from a study of shared clonotypes between healthy human individuals. The V segment lost 4 bases and the J segment 6 bases; nucleotides outside the gene matches: 7. The CDR3 has 15 amino acids. Germline CDR1 reads SGHNT; CDR2 reads YYREEE (reference sequence). The source of this sequence is a man between 18 and 35 years old in good health. Material: memory CD8+ T cells sorted from blood. The subset: CD45RO+ cells pooled with CCR7-negative TemRA cells. V usage is TRBV5-4 and J usage is TRBJ2-1, with 10 nucleotides matching TRBD2. The CDR3 spells CASSRKREGRNEQFF. The DNA of the CDR3 is TGTGCCAGCAGCCGAAAGCGGGAGGGCCGCAATGAGCAGTTCTTC.